Included here is one T cell receptor (beta chain) sequence, with context. Its antigen is unknown. Base-call qualities are not available, and no considerably larger clone is one nucleotide away. V is pruned by 0 bases and J by 2 bases, leaving 3 bases of the junction without a gene match. From the cysteine up to the phenylalanine, the CDR3 has a length of 16 residues. Just the 48-base CDR3 DNA is kept, in frame starting at base 1. Sequences SGHRS (CDR1) and YFSETQ (CDR2) are obtained from the germline V gene. These data originate in a study of cytomegalovirus exposure and HLA in healthy donors listed by TCRdb under 2017. For context, the study as a whole: According to a later analysis, the 100 to 150 validation repertoires were produced on the same platform as the 666 repertoires of the first cohort. The aim of the study was to test whether cataloging public T cell receptors could identify signatures of past pathogen exposure. Besides the first cohort of approximately 710 subjects, a separate validation cohort made up of over 95 different subjects was used. The study combined high-throughput TCR immunosequencing, statistical association of individual TCRs with disease status, and machine learning to predict cytomegalovirus infection status.

The study at large found these results: In vitro tests confirmed that three of the cytomegalovirus-associated TCR beta chains recognize cytomegalovirus antigens. In the study, around 160 TCR beta chains were listed as associated with cytomegalovirus. Across donors, most TCR sequences were observed very rarely, whereas some public TCRs were present in many individuals. The validation cohort had no HLA typing available for a later analysis, so co-occurrence within that cohort was assessed over all 120 repertoires. In both the original and validation cohorts, the classifier was reported to diagnose cytomegalovirus status with high specificity and sensitivity. In a later analysis, TCRs clustered in the first cohort were found to also tend to co-occur in the 120 or so validation repertoires, with 90% to 95% of cluster scores above 0. According to the authors, the approach could potentially be generalized to other disease states and immunological phenotypes.

The donors belonged to the validation cohort of over a hundred subjects, which was separate from the roughly 670-subject first cohort. The library was produced with the immunoSEQ multiplex PCR assay. As for how the authors treated the data: To diagnose cytomegalovirus status from the catalog of TCR beta chain sequences, a statistical classification framework was built. TCRdb provides this immuneACCESS table in a form limited to in-frame rearrangements. Some clones are lacking; in checked studies, under half of them reflect an unresolved V gene, and why the rest are absent is not known. From that table come the V and J calls and clone size; the DNA was used to work out D and trimming. The sample table contains around 150,000 clones; only one count was recorded for around 92% of them. Of the sample, more than 3.5% is held by the ten largest clones.

The chain employs TRBV5-1 and TRBJ2-3; 10 junctional bases match TRBD1. Sequenced material: PBMCs. The clonotype comes from a man aged 18 to 30 in good health and CMV-seropositive. The nucleotide sequence reads TGCGCCAGCAGCTTGGGGGGACAGGGGTTCACAGATACGCAGTATTTT. The encoded protein is CASSLGGQGFTDTQYF. Joined to the reference TRBV5-1 and TRBJ2-3 proteins, this CDR3 gives the full variable domain: KAGVTQTPRYLIKTRGQQVTLSCSPISGHRSVSWYQQTPGQGLQFLFEYFSETQRNKGNFPGRFSGRQFSNSRSEMNVSTLELGDSALYLCASSLGGQGFTDTQYFGPGTRLTVL.